This is a list of T cell receptor beta chains from one sample in a study of early T cells in non-severe SARS-CoV-2 infection. TCRdb re-derived calls from the 5' RACE reads in MiXCR, one entry per CDR3 protein. The repertoire holds approximately 71,000 distinct CDR3 sequences, under 13% seen once, with around 6.4% in the top ten. The sequencing sample was made of whole blood. The source of these receptors is an adult who was a healthcare worker with PCR-confirmed SARS-CoV-2 infection or an uninfected control (not recorded which). Each CDR3 is given with its conserved first and last residue. The D gene is left open where the match is weak. The size field is filled for only some rows; it gives once, few, many or a size class.

>TRBJ1-1|few|TRBD1|TRBV20-1
CSARGDRKGEAFF
TGCAGTGCTAGAGGGGACAGGAAAGGTGAAGCTTTCTTT
>TRBJ2-7|-|TRBD2|TRBV6-2/TRBV6-3
CASSASGTPGYEQYF
TGTGCCAGCAGCGCTAGCGGGACCCCAGGCTACGAGCAGTACTTC
>TRBJ1-5|few|-|TRBV30
CAWSVAGNQPQHF
TGTGCCTGGAGTGTGGCGGGGAATCAGCCCCAGCATTTT
>TRBJ2-3|-|-|TRBV7-3
CASSLTRPDTQYF
TGTGCCAGCAGCCTAACCCGGCCCGATACGCAGTATTTT
>TRBJ2-2|few|-|TRBV19
CASTGLGTGELFF
TGTGCCAGTACGGGGTTGGGCACCGGGGAGCTGTTTTTT
>TRBJ2-3|few|-|TRBV19
CASSIGGAPTDTQYF
TGTGCCAGTAGTATTGGCGGGGCCCCCACAGATACGCAGTATTTT
>TRBJ2-7|few|TRBD2|TRBV5-4
CASSLTSGYSYEQYF
TGTGCCAGCAGCTTGACTAGCGGGTACTCCTACGAGCAGTACTTC
>TRBJ2-3|-|-|TRBV15
CATSRDRGSADTQYF
TGTGCCACCAGCAGAGATAGGGGTTCCGCAGATACGCAGTATTTT
>TRBJ2-2|few|TRBD2|TRBV7-9
CASSEPGAGVTGELFF
TGTGCCAGCAGCGAACCCGGCGCGGGGGTTACCGGGGAGCTGTTTTTT
>TRBJ2-7|few|-|TRBV6-6
CASSYRSYEQYF
TGTGCCAGCAGTTACAGATCCTACGAGCAGTACTTC
>TRBJ1-1|-|-|TRBV5-1
CASSLVGTSMNTEAFF
TGCGCCAGCAGCTTGGTAGGGACCTCGATGAACACTGAAGCTTTCTTT
>TRBJ1-1|few|-|TRBV7-9
CASSLNGGAFSGTEAFF
TGTGCCAGCAGCTTAAATGGGGGGGCCTTTTCAGGCACTGAAGCTTTCTTT
>TRBJ2-5|few|-|TRBV29-1
CSGISGETQYF
TGCAGCGGTATATCCGGAGAGACCCAGTACTTC
>TRBJ2-3|-|-|TRBV15
CATSYRDFIRF
TGTGCCACCAGCTACCGGGACTTCATTAGATTT
>TRBJ2-1|-|-|TRBV5-6
CASSQGHPNEQFF
TGTGCCAGCAGCCAGGGACATCCGAATGAGCAGTTCTTC
>TRBJ2-3|few|TRBD2|TRBV20-1
CSASRLAGGPGTDTQYF
TGCAGTGCTAGCCGTCTAGCGGGAGGGCCTGGCACAGATACGCAGTATTTT
>TRBJ2-1|-|TRBD2|TRBV12-3/TRBV12-4
CASRHTSGTSNEQFF
TGTGCCAGCAGACACACTAGCGGGACGTCGAATGAGCAGTTCTTC
>TRBJ2-7|medium-sized|TRBD2|TRBV2
CASRTGTSESYEQYF
TGTGCCAGCAGAACCGGGACTAGCGAGTCCTACGAGCAGTACTTC
>TRBJ1-3|many|-|TRBV7-8
CASSPQPRNTIYF
TGTGCCAGCAGCCCCCAACCAAGAAACACCATATATTTT
>TRBJ2-3|-|-|TRBV11-3
CASSLDLGSGTQYF
TGTGCCAGCAGCTTAGATCTCGGGAGCGGTACGCAGTATTTT
>TRBJ2-3|few|-|TRBV6-6
CASSYSIGGGITDTQYF
TGTGCCAGCAGTTACTCGATCGGGGGCGGAATCACAGATACGCAGTATTTT
>TRBJ1-5|many|-|TRBV4-2
CASSQEIREQPQHF
TGTGCCAGCAGCCAAGAAATAAGGGAACAGCCCCAGCATTTT
>TRBJ1-4|many|-|TRBV4-1
CASSQVVNEKLFF
TGCGCCAGCAGCCAAGTGGTAAATGAAAAACTGTTTTTT
>TRBJ1-4|many|-|TRBV7-6
CASSDRTEEKLFF
TGTGCCAGCAGCGATAGGACAGAGGAAAAACTGTTTTTT
>TRBJ2-7|-|-|TRBV5-3
CARSFERDEHYEQYF
TGTGCCAGAAGCTTTGAACGGGATGAGCACTACGAGCAGTACTTC
>TRBJ2-3|once|TRBD1|TRBV9
CASSATMTGLFDTQYF
TGTGCCAGCAGCGCAACGATGACAGGGTTATTCGATACGCAGTATTTT